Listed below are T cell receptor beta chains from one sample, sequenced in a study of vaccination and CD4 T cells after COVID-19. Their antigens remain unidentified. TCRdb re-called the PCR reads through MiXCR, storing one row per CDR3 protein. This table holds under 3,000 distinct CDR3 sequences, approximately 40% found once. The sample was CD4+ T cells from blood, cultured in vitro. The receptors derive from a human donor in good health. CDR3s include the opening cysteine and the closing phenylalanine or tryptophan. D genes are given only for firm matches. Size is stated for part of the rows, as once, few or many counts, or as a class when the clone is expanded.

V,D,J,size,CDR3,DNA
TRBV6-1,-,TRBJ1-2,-,CASRLIEGYTF,TGTGCCAGCAGATTGATCGAGGGCTACACCTTC
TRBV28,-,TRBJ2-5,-,CASSGHSGVETQYF,TGTGCCAGCAGTGGTCACTCGGGAGTGGAGACCCAGTACTTC
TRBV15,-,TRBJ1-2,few,CATSRDTLYRSGNHTF,TGTGCCACCAGCAGAGATACGCTCTACAGGTCAGGGAACCACACCTTC
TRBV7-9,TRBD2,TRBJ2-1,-,CASSFPRRLAIYNEQFF,TGTGCCAGCAGCTTCCCCAGAAGACTAGCGATTTACAATGAGCAGTTCTTC
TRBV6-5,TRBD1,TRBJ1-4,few,CASSYAGQGDEKLFF,TGTGCCAGCAGTTACGCGGGACAGGGAGATGAAAAACTGTTTTTT
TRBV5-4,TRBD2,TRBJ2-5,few,CASTQNQGAGAGTQYF,TGTGCCAGCACCCAAAATCAGGGAGCGGGAGCTGGGACCCAGTACTTC
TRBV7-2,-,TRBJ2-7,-,CASSLTFGHGRYF,TGTGCCAGCAGCTTAACATTTGGCCACGGGCGGTACTTC
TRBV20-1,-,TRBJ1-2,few,CSARGLGWGGYTF,TGCAGTGCTAGAGGTTTAGGGTGGGGCGGCTACACCTTC
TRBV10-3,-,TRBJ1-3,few,CAISSNRASGNTIYF,TGTGCCATCAGTAGTAACAGGGCCTCTGGAAACACCATATATTTT
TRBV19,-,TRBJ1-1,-,CASSIEGGTREAFF,TGTGCCAGTAGTATAGAGGGTGGGACAAGAGAAGCTTTCTTT
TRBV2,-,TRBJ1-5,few,CASAQAMGHQPQHF,TGTGCCAGCGCCCAGGCTATGGGCCATCAGCCCCAGCATTTT
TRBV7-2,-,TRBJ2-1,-,CASSLSGAVTKQFF,TGTGCCAGCAGCTTATCGGGGGCGGTGACGAAGCAGTTCTTC
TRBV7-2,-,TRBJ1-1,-,CASSLTGIGTEAFF,TGTGCCAGCAGCTTAACAGGTATCGGCACTGAAGCTTTCTTT
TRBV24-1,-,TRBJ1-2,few,CATSDLDRNYGYTF,TGTGCCACCAGTGATTTAGACAGGAACTATGGCTACACCTTC
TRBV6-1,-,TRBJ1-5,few,CASSRTSWGRTYNQPQHF,TGTGCCAGCAGCCGAACCTCGTGGGGCCGGACCTACAATCAGCCCCAGCATTTT
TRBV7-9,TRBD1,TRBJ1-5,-,CASSLTGGDQPQHF,TGTGCCAGCAGCCTGACAGGGGGTGATCAGCCCCAGCATTTT
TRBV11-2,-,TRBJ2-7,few,CASSAVTDQNDEQYF,TGTGCCAGCAGTGCTGTGACGGATCAAAACGACGAGCAGTACTTC
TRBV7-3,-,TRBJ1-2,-,CASSQTGVGGYTF,TGTGCCAGCAGCCAGACAGGAGTTGGTGGCTACACCTTC
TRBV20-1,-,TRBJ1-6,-,CSATRQNSPLHF,TGCAGTGCTACACGACAGAATTCACCCCTCCACTTT
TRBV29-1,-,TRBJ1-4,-,CSAPGGGGTEKLFF,TGCAGCGCCCCTGGAGGGGGAGGAACGGAAAAACTGTTTTTT
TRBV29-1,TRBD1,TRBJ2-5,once,CSVEPNRGAETQYF,TGCAGCGTTGAACCTAACAGGGGTGCAGAGACCCAGTACTTC
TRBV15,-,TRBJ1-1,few,CATSRVRGANTEAFF,TGTGCCACCAGCAGAGTGCGGGGGGCAAACACTGAAGCTTTCTTT
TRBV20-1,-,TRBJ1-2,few,CSARDRDRPCTF,TGCAGTGCTAGAGATCGAGACAGGCCCTGCACCTTC
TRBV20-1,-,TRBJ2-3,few,CSARGLARADTQYF,TGCAGTGCTAGAGGGCTTGCTAGAGCAGATACGCAGTATTTT
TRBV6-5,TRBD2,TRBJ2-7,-,CASSYSPGLAAKEQYF,TGTGCCAGCAGTTACTCACCGGGACTAGCGGCCAAAGAGCAGTACTTC
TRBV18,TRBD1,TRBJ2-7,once,CASSPSGTGVLYEQYF,TGTGCCAGCTCACCTTCCGGGACAGGGGTTCTCTACGAGCAGTACTTC
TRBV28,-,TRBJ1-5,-,CASSFIGRNQPQHF,TGTGCCAGCAGTTTTATTGGGCGCAATCAGCCCCAGCATTTT
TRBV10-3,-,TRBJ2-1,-,CAIRDSTGYSYNEQFF,TGTGCCATCAGGGACTCGACAGGCTACTCCTACAATGAGCAGTTCTTC
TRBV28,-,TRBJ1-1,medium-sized,CASSLEQAVNTEAFF,TGTGCCAGCAGTCTGGAACAGGCGGTGAACACTGAAGCTTTCTTT
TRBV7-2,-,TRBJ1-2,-,CASSFNGGGYTF,TGTGCCAGCAGCTTTAACGGGGGCGGCTACACCTTC
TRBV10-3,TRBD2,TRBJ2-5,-,CAIRGAAGGYQETQYF,TGTGCCATCAGAGGAGCAGCGGGGGGCTACCAAGAGACCCAGTACTTC
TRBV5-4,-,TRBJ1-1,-,CASSSEFSDTEAFF,TGTGCCAGCAGCTCCGAATTTTCGGACACTGAAGCTTTCTTT
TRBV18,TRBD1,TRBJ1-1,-,CASSFDRANTEAFF,TGTGCCAGCTCCTTCGACAGGGCGAACACTGAAGCTTTCTTT
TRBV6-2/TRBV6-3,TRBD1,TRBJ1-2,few,CASRMQQGAYGYTF,TGTGCCAGCAGAATGCAACAGGGGGCTTATGGCTACACCTTC
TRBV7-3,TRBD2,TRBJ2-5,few,CASSSQRGGVETQYF,TGTGCCAGCAGCTCACAGCGGGGGGGAGTGGAGACCCAGTACTTC
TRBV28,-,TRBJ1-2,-,CASSFAQNYGYTF,TGTGCCAGCAGTTTCGCGCAGAACTATGGCTACACCTTC
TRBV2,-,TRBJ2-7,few,CASSEGQQYYEQYF,TGTGCCAGCAGTGAAGGACAGCAATACTACGAGCAGTACTTC
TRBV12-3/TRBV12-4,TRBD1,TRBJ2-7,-,CASSRQGEGSSYEQYF,TGTGCCAGCAGTAGGCAGGGGGAAGGAAGTTCCTACGAGCAGTACTTC
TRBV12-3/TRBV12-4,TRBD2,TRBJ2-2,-,CASSSREQNTGELFF,TGTGCCAGCAGTTCGCGGGAGCAGAACACCGGGGAGCTGTTTTTT
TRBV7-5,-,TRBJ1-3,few,CISVSGTGGRSGNTIYF,-
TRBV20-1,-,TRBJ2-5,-,CSAIYRSGQETQYF,TGCAGTGCTATTTATAGGTCGGGCCAAGAGACCCAGTACTTC
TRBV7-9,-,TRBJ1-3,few,CASSLAGGNTIYF,TGTGCCAGCAGCTTAGCAGGAGGAAACACCATATATTTT
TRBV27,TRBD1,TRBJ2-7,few,CASSKGQGLYEQYF,TGTGCCAGCAGTAAGGGACAGGGTTTATACGAGCAGTACTTC
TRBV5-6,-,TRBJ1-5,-,CASSLGGPNQPQHF,TGTGCCAGCAGCCTCGGAGGGCCCAATCAGCCCCAGCATTTT
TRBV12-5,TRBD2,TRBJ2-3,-,CASGLGGGVKDTQYF,TGTGCTAGTGGTTTGGGCGGGGGGGTTAAAGATACGCAGTATTTT
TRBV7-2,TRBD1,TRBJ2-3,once,CASRVDRASTDTQYF,TGTGCCAGCAGGGTGGACAGGGCGAGCACAGATACGCAGTATTTT
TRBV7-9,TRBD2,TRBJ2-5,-,CASSLGSGTSGQETQYF,TGTGCCAGCAGCTTAGGTTCGGGGACTAGCGGACAAGAGACCCAGTACTTC
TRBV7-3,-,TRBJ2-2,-,CASSPFRDAGELFF,TGTGCCAGCAGCCCCTTTCGGGACGCCGGGGAGCTGTTTTTT
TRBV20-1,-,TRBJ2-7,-,CSARDFRVIYEQYF,TGCAGTGCTAGAGATTTTAGAGTCATCTACGAGCAGTACTTC
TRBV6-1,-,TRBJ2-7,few,CASNRAESYEQYF,TGTGCCAGCAACAGGGCGGAGAGCTACGAGCAGTACTTC
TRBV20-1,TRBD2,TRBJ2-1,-,CSAVAGGMYNEQFF,TGCAGTGCTGTAGCGGGAGGAATGTACAATGAGCAGTTCTTC
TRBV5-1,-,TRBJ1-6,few,CASSLAGEGRSPLHF,TGCGCCAGCAGCTTGGCAGGGGAGGGGCGGTCACCCCTCCACTTT
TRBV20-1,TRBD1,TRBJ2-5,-,CSARGQGGETQYF,TGCAGTGCCCGGGGACAGGGGGGAGAGACCCAGTACTTC
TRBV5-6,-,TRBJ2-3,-,CASSFESDTQYF,TGTGCCAGCAGCTTCGAATCAGATACGCAGTATTTT
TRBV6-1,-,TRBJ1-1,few,CASRTPPWEAFF,TGTGCCAGCAGAACACCACCCTGGGAAGCTTTCTTT
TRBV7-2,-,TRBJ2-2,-,CASSLVGRVGELFF,TGTGCCAGCAGCTTAGTGGGGCGGGTCGGGGAGCTGTTTTTT
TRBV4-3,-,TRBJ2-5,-,CASSYSVTRGQETQYF,TGCGCCAGCAGCTACTCAGTCACTAGAGGCCAAGAGACCCAGTACTTC